Below, one TCR beta chain is given with its context. In the authors' workflow: By means of reference gene primer amplification, nucleated cell counts were estimated. Using immunoSEQ multiplex PCR, the repertoire was profiled, and TCRdb retains in-frame clones only, with some absent. V, J and clone size reflect that table, while D and trimming were determined from the DNA. The sample carries about 95,000 clones, roughly nine tenths recorded once. The sample belongs to a study of blood T cell repertoires in COVID-19. Whole-study context: Samples came from the United States, Italy and Spain, spanning acute and convalescent COVID-19. Sources were T cells, B-cell-depleted T cells, or PBMCs; the material itself was cDNA or gDNA.

The CDR3 spans 13 residues. V shed 2 bases and J shed 7 bases, with 12 bases lying between them. Germline CDR1 and CDR2: SGHRS and YFSETQ. Sequencing was performed on peripheral blood. This chain joins TRBV5-1 and TRBJ1-2; D unclear. This receptor was obtained from a woman between 65 and 79 years old with acute or convalescent COVID-19. This CDR3 reads CASSFDNYVGYTF. CDR3 coding DNA: TGCGCCAGCAGCTTTGACAATTATGTTGGCTACACCTTC.